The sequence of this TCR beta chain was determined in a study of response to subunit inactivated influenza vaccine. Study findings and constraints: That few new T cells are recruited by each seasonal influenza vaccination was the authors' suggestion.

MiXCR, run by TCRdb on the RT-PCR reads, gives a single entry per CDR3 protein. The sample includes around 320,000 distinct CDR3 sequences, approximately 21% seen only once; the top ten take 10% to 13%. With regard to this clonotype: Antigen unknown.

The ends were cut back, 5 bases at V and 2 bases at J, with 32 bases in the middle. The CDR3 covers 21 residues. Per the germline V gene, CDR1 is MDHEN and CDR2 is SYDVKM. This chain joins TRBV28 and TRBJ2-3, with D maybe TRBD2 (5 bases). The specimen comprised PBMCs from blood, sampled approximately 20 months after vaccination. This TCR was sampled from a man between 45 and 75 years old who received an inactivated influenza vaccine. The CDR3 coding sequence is TGTGCCAGCAGTCCTCAGCCCATTTACAGATCCGGACTGAGCTTCACAGATACGCAGTATTTT. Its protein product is CASSPQPIYRSGLSFTDTQYF.